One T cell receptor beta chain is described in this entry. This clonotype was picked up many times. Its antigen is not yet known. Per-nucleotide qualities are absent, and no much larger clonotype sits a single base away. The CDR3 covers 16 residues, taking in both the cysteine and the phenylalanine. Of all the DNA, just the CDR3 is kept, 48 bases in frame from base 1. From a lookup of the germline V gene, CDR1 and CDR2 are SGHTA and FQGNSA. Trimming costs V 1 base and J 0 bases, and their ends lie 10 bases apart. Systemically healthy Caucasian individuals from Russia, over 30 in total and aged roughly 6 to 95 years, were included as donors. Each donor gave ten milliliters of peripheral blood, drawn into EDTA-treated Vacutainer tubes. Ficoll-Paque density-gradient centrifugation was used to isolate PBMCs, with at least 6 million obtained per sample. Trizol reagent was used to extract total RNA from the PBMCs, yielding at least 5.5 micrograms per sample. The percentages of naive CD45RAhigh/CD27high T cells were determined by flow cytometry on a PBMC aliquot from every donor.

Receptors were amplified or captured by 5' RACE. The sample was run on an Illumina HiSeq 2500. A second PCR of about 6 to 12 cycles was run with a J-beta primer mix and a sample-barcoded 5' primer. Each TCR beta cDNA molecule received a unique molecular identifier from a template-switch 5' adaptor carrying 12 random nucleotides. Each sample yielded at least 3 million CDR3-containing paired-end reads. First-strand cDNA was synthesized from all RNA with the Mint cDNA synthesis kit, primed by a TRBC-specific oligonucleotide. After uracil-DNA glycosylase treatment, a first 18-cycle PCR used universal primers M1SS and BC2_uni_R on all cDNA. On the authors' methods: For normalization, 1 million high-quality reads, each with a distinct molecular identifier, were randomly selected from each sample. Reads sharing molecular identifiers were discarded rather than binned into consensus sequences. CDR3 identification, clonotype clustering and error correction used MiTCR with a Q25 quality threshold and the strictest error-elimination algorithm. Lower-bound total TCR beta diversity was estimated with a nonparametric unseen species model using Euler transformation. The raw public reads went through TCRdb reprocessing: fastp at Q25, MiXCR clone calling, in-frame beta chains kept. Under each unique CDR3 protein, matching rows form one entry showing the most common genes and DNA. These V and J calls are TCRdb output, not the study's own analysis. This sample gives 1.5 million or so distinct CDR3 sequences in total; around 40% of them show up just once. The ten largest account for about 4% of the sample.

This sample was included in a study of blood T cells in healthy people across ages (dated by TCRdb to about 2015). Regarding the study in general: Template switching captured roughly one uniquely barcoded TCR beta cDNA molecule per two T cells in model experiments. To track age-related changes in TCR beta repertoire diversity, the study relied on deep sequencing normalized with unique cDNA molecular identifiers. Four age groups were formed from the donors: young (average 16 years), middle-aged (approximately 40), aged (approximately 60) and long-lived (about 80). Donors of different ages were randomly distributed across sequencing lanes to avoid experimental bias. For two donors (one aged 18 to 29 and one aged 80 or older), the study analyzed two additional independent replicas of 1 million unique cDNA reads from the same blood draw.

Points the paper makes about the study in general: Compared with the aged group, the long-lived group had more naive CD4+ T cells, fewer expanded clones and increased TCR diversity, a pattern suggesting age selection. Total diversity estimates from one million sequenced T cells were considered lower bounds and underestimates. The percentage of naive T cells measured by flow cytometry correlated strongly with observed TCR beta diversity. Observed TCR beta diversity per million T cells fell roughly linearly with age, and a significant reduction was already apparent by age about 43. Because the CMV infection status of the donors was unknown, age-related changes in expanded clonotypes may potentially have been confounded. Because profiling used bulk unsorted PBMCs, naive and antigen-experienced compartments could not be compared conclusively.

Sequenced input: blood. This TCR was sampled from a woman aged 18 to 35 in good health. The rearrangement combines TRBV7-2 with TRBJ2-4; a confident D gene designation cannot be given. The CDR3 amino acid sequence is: CASSLDGQLAKNIQYF. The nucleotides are TGTGCCAGCAGCTTAGACGGTCAATTAGCCAAAAACATTCAGTACTTC.